Here is one T cell receptor beta chain with its context. The data originate from a study of radiotherapy plus CTLA-4 blockade in lung cancer. The V gene lost 2 bases and the J gene lost 6 bases, with 6 bases spanning the gap. Germline CDR1 SGHRS, CDR2 YFSETQ. CDR3 length equals 12 residues. The assay was immunoSEQ multiplex PCR, and TCRdb's table has in-frame clones only and misses some. The repertoire has 45,000 to 55,000 clones, about 86% of them found once; the top ten carry roughly 17%. The chain joins TRBV5-1 to TRBJ2-1; no definite D call. The material was peripheral blood, obtained from a patient treated with radiotherapy plus ipilimumab. The receptor was isolated from a human donor with non-small cell lung cancer that progressed on radiotherapy plus ipilimumab. Some clones in this sample may be carry-over from other donors' samples. The CDR3 loop reads CASSLAGNEQFF. DNA of the CDR3: TGCGCCAGCAGCTTAGCAGGCAATGAGCAGTTCTTC.